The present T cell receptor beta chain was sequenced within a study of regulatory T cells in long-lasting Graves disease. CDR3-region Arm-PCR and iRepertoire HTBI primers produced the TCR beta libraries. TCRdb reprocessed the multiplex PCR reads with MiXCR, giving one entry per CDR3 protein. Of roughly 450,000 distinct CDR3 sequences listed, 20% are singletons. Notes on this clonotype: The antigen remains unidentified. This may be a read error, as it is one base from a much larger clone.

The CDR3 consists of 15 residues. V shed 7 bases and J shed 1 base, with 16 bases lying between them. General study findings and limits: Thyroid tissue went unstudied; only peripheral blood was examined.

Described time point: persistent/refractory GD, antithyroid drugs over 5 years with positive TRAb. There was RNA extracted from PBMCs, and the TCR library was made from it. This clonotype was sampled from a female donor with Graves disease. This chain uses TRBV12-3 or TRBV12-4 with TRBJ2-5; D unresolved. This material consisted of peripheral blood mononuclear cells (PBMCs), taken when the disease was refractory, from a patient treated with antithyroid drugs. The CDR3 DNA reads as TGTGCCAGCACCTCCTCCCGCTCCAGCCAAGAGACCCAGTACTTC. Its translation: CASTSSRSSQETQYF.